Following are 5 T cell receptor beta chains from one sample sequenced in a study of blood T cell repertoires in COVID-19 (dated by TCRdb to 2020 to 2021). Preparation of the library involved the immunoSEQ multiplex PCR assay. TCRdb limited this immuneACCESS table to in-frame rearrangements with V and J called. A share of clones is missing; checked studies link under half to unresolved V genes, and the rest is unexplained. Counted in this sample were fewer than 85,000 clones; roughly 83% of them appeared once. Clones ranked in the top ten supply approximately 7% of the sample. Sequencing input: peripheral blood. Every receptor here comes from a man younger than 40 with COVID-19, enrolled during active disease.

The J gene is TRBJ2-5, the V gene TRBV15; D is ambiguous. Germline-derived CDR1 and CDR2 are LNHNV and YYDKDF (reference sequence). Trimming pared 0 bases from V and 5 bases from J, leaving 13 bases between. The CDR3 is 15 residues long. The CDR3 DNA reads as TGTGCCACCAGCAGAGAGATGAGCCCCCGGGAGACCCAGTACTTC. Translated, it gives CATSREMSPRETQYF.

This chain's CDR3 is CATSRDSYNEQFF. CDR3 coding DNA: TGTGCCACCAGCAGAGACAGTTACAATGAGCAGTTCTTC. The chain employs TRBV15 and TRBJ2-1; D uncertain. Germline V lookup: CDR1 LNHNV, CDR2 YYDKDF (reference sequence). The CDR3 consists of 13 residues. The germline V and J ends were trimmed by 0 bases and 4 bases, with 4 bases remaining between them.

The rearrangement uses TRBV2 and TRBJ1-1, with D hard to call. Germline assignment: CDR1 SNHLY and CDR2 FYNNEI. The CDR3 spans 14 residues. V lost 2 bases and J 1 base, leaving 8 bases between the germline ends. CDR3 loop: CASSERSRNTEAFF. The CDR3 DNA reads TGTGCCAGCAGTGAAAGATCTAGGAACACTGAAGCTTTCTTT.

The CDR3 is CAISDSGRDEQFF. CDR3 DNA: TGTGCCATCAGTGATAGCGGGAGGGATGAGCAGTTCTTC. The rearrangement uses TRBV10-3 and TRBJ2-1, with 11 bases aligning to TRBD2. CDR1 and CDR2 (germline): ENHRY, SYGVKD. The V and J ends lost 3 bases and 8 bases, in that order; junction bases with no gene match: 0. The CDR3 is 13 residues long.

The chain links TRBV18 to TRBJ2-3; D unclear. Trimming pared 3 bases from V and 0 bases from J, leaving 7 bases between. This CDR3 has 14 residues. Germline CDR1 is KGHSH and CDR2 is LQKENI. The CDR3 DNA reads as TGTGCCAGCTCACCCGACATTAGCACAGATACGCAGTATTTT. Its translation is CASSPDISTDTQYF.